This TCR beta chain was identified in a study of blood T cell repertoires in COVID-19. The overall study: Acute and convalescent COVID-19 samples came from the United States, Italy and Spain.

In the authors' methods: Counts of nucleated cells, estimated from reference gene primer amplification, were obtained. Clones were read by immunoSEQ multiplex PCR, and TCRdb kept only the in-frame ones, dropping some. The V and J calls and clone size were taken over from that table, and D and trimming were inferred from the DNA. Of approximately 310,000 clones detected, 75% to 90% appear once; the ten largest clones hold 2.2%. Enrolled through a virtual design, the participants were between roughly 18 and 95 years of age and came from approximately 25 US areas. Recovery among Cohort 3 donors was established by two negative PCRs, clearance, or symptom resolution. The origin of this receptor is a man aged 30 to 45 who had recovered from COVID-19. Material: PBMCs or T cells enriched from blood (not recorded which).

DNA of the CDR3: TGTGCCTGGAGGGTTTCGGGAGATACGCAGTATTTT. This codes for CAWRVSGDTQYF. This chain connects TRBV30 to TRBJ2-3; the D is unclear. Germline CDR1 and CDR2: GTSNPN and SVGIG (reference sequence). Trimming shortened V by 3 bases and J by 5 bases, and 9 bases separated the two germline ends. CDR3 length: 12 amino acids.